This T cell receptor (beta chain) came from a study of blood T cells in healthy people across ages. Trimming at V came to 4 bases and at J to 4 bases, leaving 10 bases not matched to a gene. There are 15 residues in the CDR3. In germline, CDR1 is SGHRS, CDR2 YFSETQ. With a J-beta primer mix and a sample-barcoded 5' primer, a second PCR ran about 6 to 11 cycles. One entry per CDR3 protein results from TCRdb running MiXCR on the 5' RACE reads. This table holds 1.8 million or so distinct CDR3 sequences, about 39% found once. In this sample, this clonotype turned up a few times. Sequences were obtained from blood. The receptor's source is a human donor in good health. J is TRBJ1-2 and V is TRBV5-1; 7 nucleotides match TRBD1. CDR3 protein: CASSRSSTGPYGYTF. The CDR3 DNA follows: TGCGCCAGCAGCCGATCATCGACAGGGCCCTATGGCTACACCTTC.